The 32 T cell receptor beta chains in this list originate from one sample, sequenced in a study of molecular identifiers for immune sequencing clone quantification. TCRdb ran MiXCR on the PCR reads and lists one entry per CDR3 protein. The sample shows 65,000 or so distinct CDR3 sequences, around a sixth of them seen only once. Material for sequencing was naive CD8+ T cells from blood, with Jurkat cell RNA spiked in. As to subset: FACS-sorted CD8+CD4-CCR7+CD45RA+ naive T cells. These receptors were obtained from a human donor in good health. Some libraries in this study had Jurkat cell RNA spiked in.

This clonotype has ten or more counts. The V and J genes are TRBV27 and TRBJ2-5; 12 positions agree with TRBD2. The germline V gene encodes CDR1 MNHEY and CDR2 SMNVEV (reference sequence). Trimming removed 4 bases from V and 2 bases from J; junction bases left unmatched: 8. The CDR3 loop spans 17 amino acids. In nucleotides, the CDR3 is TGTGCCAGCAGTTCGGCTAGCGGGAGGGCTGGGCAAGAGACCCAGTACTTC. It translates to CASSSASGRAGQETQYF.

Details on this clonotype: Given a much more abundant clone one base away, this may be a read error. The missing conserved phenylalanine or tryptophan at the end of this CDR3 makes a read error likely. The J gene is TRBJ1-2, the V gene TRBV7-9; the D gene is possibly TRBD1 (6 bases). The V gene's germline CDR1 is SEHNR and CDR2 FQNEAQ (reference sequence). Trimming removed 1 base at V and 4 bases at J, with 13 bases between. The CDR3 spans 15 residues. In DNA, the CDR3 is TGTGCCAGCAGCTTAGTGGGGGCAGAAATCTATGGCTACACCTCC. It is translated as CASSLVGAEIYGYTS.

This clonotype was seen many times. The chain recombines TRBV3-1 with TRBJ1-1; D is possibly TRBD1 (5 bases). The CDR3 totals 15 residues. The V gene lost 0 bases and the J gene lost 10 bases, with 18 bases spanning the gap. CDR1 is LGHDT, CDR2 YNNKEL, per germline (reference sequence). CDR3 in amino acids: CASSQDGAEAPGAFF. In DNA, the CDR3 is TGTGCCAGCAGCCAAGATGGGGCGGAGGCCCCAGGAGCTTTCTTT.

This clonotype was observed at least ten times. A read error may account for a junction end that differs from germline. The CDR3, as DNA: TGTGCCAGCGATGAAGGGGGCAGGGCGATTTTC. Its translation: CASDEGGRAIF. The chain carries TRBV25-1 and TRBJ2-7; TRBD1 agrees at 7 bases. The CDR3 totals 11 residues. Per germline, CDR1 MGHDK and CDR2 SYGVNS.

This clonotype was counted ten times or more. CDR3 loop: CASSFPASENLAKNIQYF. The CDR3 nucleotides are TGTGCCAGCAGTTTCCCGGCTAGCGAGAATTTAGCCAAAAACATTCAGTACTTC. The genes are TRBV27 and TRBJ2-4, with a weak D call TRBD2 (6 bases). V was clipped by 3 bases and J by 0 bases, with 18 bases between them. The CDR3 is 18 residues long. Germline values: CDR1 MNHEY, CDR2 SMNVEV (reference sequence).

This clonotype was detected many times. V usage is TRBV20-1 and J usage is TRBJ2-3; 9 bases line up with TRBD2. The CDR3 is 16 residues long. From germline, CDR1 is DFQATT and CDR2 SNEGSKA (reference sequence). Germline trimming cut 3 bases from V and 4 bases from J; bases unmatched to any gene: 11. CDR3 loop: CSARDSAGGWADTQYF. The CDR3 coding sequence is TGCAGTGCTAGGGACTCGGCGGGAGGGTGGGCAGATACGCAGTATTTT.

The chain couples TRBV12-3 or TRBV12-4 to TRBJ1-4; D unresolved. There are 14 residues in the CDR3. Trimming left V 4 bases short and J 7 bases short, with 13 bases between. DNA for the CDR3: TGTGCCAGCAGTTCGACGGTGGTCCTTGAAAAACTGTTTTTT. Translating it yields CASSSTVVLEKLFF.

The table lists this clonotype with many counts. The genes are TRBV12-3 or TRBV12-4 and TRBJ1-3, with D perhaps TRBD1 (5 bases). CDR3 length: 15 residues. Deletions cut 8 bases from V and 0 bases from J, with 14 bases between. CDR3 sequence: CASEGTQNSGNTIYF. The CDR3, as DNA: TGTGCCAGCGAGGGGACGCAAAACTCTGGAAACACCATATATTTT.

This clonotype has at least ten counts. V usage is TRBV12-3 or TRBV12-4 and J usage is TRBJ2-7; D gene uncertain. The V end lost 3 bases, the J end lost 2 bases, and 8 bases lay between the germline ends. The CDR3 runs to 13 residues. The DNA for the CDR3 is TGTGCCAGCAGTTTTATCGGACCCTACGAGCAGTACTTC. Translated: CASSFIGPYEQYF.

Many counts were recorded for this clonotype. The chain is built from TRBV12-3 or TRBV12-4 and TRBJ1-5, with D possibly TRBD1 on 5 matching bases. The germline V and J ends were trimmed by 6 bases and 3 bases, with 12 bases remaining between them. The CDR3 is 14 residues long. The CDR3 DNA reads as TGTGCCAGCAGACCCGACAGCCCCAATCAGCCCCAGCATTTT. It is translated as CASRPDSPNQPQHF.

This clonotype was detected many times. V and J are TRBV7-6 and TRBJ1-1, with D perhaps matching TRBD1 (6 bases). Trimming removed 7 bases at V and 4 bases at J, with 19 bases between. CDR1 SGHVS and CDR2 FNYEAQ come from the germline V gene. This CDR3 has 15 residues. The CDR3 sequence is CASTPAGGPSTEAFF. The DNA for the CDR3 is TGTGCCAGCACCCCAGCTGGGGGCCCCAGCACTGAAGCTTTCTTT.

Ten or more counts support this clonotype. The genes are TRBV25-1 and TRBJ2-7, with D perhaps matching TRBD2 (5 bases). The CDR3 has 12 amino acids. Germline V CDR1 and CDR2: MGHDK, SYGVNS. Trimming took off 8 bases at V and 2 bases at J, with 10 bases between the two ends. The CDR3 nucleotides are TGTGCCAGCCGAGCGGATACCTACGAGCAGTACTTC. It is translated as CASRADTYEQYF.

This clonotype was detected many times. The rearrangement joins TRBV6-2 or TRBV6-3 to TRBJ2-4; D unresolved. This CDR3 spans 16 amino acids. The germline V gene encodes CDR1 MNHEY and CDR2 SVGEGT. Between the trimmed V and J ends, which lost 6 bases and 1 base, there was a span of 16 bases. CDR3 coding DNA: TGTGCCAGCAGGACCGCTATATACTCCGCCAAAAACATTCAGTACTTC. Translating it yields CASRTAIYSAKNIQYF.

This clonotype occurred many times. The chain combines TRBV29-1 with TRBJ1-2; unclear D gene. Germline lookup yields CDR1 SQVTM and CDR2 ANQGSEA. Between the trimmed V and J ends, which lost 6 bases and 6 bases, there was a span of 8 bases. The CDR3 sequence is 10 residues long. The CDR3 sequence is CSVWVDGYTF. In nucleotides, the CDR3 is TGCAGCGTATGGGTAGATGGCTACACCTTC. Using reference TRBV29-1 and TRBJ1-2 for the parts outside the CDR3, the full variable domain is SAVISQKPSRDICQRGTSLTIQCQVDSQVTMMFWYRQQPGQSLTLIATANQGSEATYESGFVIDKFPISRPNLTFSTLTVSNMSPEDSSIYLCSVWVDGYTFGSGTRLTVV.

This clonotype showed up many times. The chain has TRBV27 and TRBJ1-4; D call uncertain. In germline, CDR1 is MNHEY, CDR2 SMNVEV (reference sequence). V was pared by 4 bases and J by 3 bases, with 9 bases between. This CDR3 is 14 amino acids long. The CDR3 region has the DNA TGTGCCAGCAGTTCCACGGGTCCTAATGAAAAACTGTTTTTT. Translation gives CASSSTGPNEKLFF.

This clonotype was counted ten times or more. In DNA form, the CDR3 reads TGTGCCAGCAGAGTGGTGTCGCCAGGGAGTGAAAACACCATATATTTT. Translation gives CASRVVSPGSENTIYF. J is TRBJ1-3 and V is TRBV6-6; a possible D gene is TRBD1 (5 bases). Trimming left V 6 bases short and J 6 bases short, with 21 bases between. CDR3 length: 16 residues. Germline CDR1 is MNHNY and CDR2 is SVGAGI (reference sequence).

CDR3 nucleotides: TGTGCTAGTGGTTTGCCATTAACGGCAGAGGCTGACTACAATGAGCAGTTCTTC. Protein sequence: CASGLPLTAEADYNEQFF. V usage is TRBV12-5 and J usage is TRBJ2-1, with no clear D. V lost 2 bases to trimming and J lost 3 bases, with 20 bases between them. Germline loops: CDR1 LGHNT, CDR2 FRNRAP. This CDR3 contains 18 residues.

The sample holds many counts of this clonotype. V gene TRBV28 combines with J gene TRBJ2-7; D not resolved. The CDR3 consists of 13 residues. Deletions cut 2 bases from V and 5 bases from J, with 10 bases between. Germline V gene lookup returns CDR1 MDHEN and CDR2 SYDVKM. In DNA form, the CDR3 reads TGTGCCAGCAGTTTAGGGTCGTTCAACGAGCAGTACTTC. This encodes CASSLGSFNEQYF.

This clonotype was counted at least ten times. V gene TRBV28 combines with J gene TRBJ2-3; 8 nucleotides match TRBD2. The J segment lost 3 bases and the V segment lost 3 bases, leaving 11 bases of the junction unmatched. CDR1 is MDHEN, CDR2 SYDVKM, per germline. The CDR3 loop spans 17 amino acids. The chain's CDR3 is CASSFRRAGGLTDTQYF. The CDR3 DNA is TGTGCCAGCAGTTTTCGGAGGGCGGGAGGTCTAACAGATACGCAGTATTTT.

This clonotype came up many times. The chain employs TRBV6-2 or TRBV6-3 and TRBJ2-7; D is tentatively TRBD1 or TRBD2 (5 bases each). Per germline, CDR1 MNHEY and CDR2 SVGEGT. CDR3 size: 15 residues. The germline V and J ends were trimmed by 6 bases and 3 bases, with 18 bases remaining between them. The CDR3 DNA reads TGTGCCAGCAGACCCTTATCCGGGACCAACTACGAGCAGTACTTC. Translating it yields CASRPLSGTNYEQYF.

This clonotype was counted only a few times. The rearrangement joins TRBV27 to TRBJ1-5; 7 positions agree with TRBD1. The V and J ends lost 0 bases and 9 bases, in that order; junction bases with no gene match: 5. The CDR3 consists of 14 residues. Germline CDR1 and CDR2: MNHEY and SMNVEV (reference sequence). The DNA for the CDR3 is TGTGCCAGCAGTTTATCCGGGACAGCGCGGCCCCAGCATTTT. Translation: CASSLSGTARPQHF.

This clonotype was counted a few times. The V and J genes are TRBV7-9 and TRBJ1-4; D call uncertain. Trimming took off 1 base at V and 7 bases at J, with 10 bases between the two ends. From germline, CDR1 is SEHNR and CDR2 FQNEAQ (reference sequence). The length of the CDR3 is 14 residues. DNA for the CDR3: TGTGCCAGCAGCTTAGGTGCGGGGTTTGAAAAACTGTTTTTT. Amino acid sequence: CASSLGAGFEKLFF.

This clonotype was seen repeatedly, ten times or more. The rearrangement uses TRBV7-8 and TRBJ2-5; D is unclear. The CDR3 spans 11 residues. V dropped 5 bases and J dropped 10 bases, with 11 bases sitting between them. CDR1 is SGHVS, CDR2 FQNEAQ, per germline. CDR3 in DNA: TGTGCCAGCAGCCCAGCAGTCGACCAGTACTTC. Translating gives CASSPAVDQYF.

Ten or more counts support this clonotype. V gene TRBV20-1 combines with J gene TRBJ2-3; 7 bases agree with TRBD2. The V gene's germline CDR1 is DFQATT and CDR2 SNEGSKA (reference sequence). V lost 2 bases, J lost 0 bases, and 8 bases stayed unmatched. The CDR3 totals 16 residues. CDR3 sequence reads: CSARSRSGPSTDTQYF. DNA for the CDR3: TGCAGTGCTAGATCTCGTAGCGGGCCTAGCACAGATACGCAGTATTTT.

With respect to this clonotype: Because it lacks the conserved phenylalanine or tryptophan at the end, this CDR3 is likely a read error. This chain uses TRBV15 with TRBJ2-5, with 11 bases aligning to TRBD1. This CDR3 region has 18 residues. CDR1 is LNHNV, CDR2 YYDKDF, per germline (reference sequence). V lost 0 bases to trimming and J lost 5 bases; unmatched junction nucleotides: 11. The CDR3 is CATSRDPPTDRGQETQYS. The CDR3 DNA reads TGTGCCACCAGCAGAGACCCCCCCACGGACAGGGGGCAGGAGACCCAGTACTCC.

The sample holds many counts of this clonotype. This sequence joins TRBV6-1 and TRBJ2-6; D is perhaps TRBD1 (5 bases). Per germline, CDR1 MNHNS and CDR2 SASEGT. V was pared by 6 bases and J by 1 base, with 10 bases between. The CDR3 is 15 amino acids. As DNA, the CDR3 is TGTGCCAGCAGAAGCAGGGTTTCTGGGGCCAACGTCCTGACTTTC. Its translation: CASRSRVSGANVLTF.

This clonotype was found many times. The CDR3 is CASSQSLAQGDIYNSPLHF. CDR3 sequence (DNA): TGTGCCAGCAGCCAGTCTTTGGCACAGGGGGACATCTATAATTCACCCCTCCACTTT. The gene calls are TRBV6-6 and TRBJ1-6; 8 nucleotides match TRBD1. The ends lost 6 bases at V and 3 bases at J; junction bases unmatched: 16. The germline gives CDR1 MNHNY, CDR2 SVGAGI (reference sequence). CDR3 size: 19 residues.

The chain joins TRBV5-1 to TRBJ2-7; D perhaps matches TRBD2 (6 bases). The ends were cut back, 3 bases at V and 3 bases at J, with 34 bases in the middle. CDR3 length: 21 amino acids. Germline V CDR1 and CDR2: SGHRS, YFSETQ. CDR3 sequence reads: CASSYERGGDAFAGIGYEQYF. The CDR3 DNA reads TGCGCCAGCAGCTATGAGCGCGGCGGGGACGCCTTCGCCGGGATCGGCTACGAGCAGTACTTC.

At least ten counts were recorded for this clonotype. The rearrangement uses TRBV19 and TRBJ2-1, with TRBD2 matching 8 bases. Germline V gene lookup returns CDR1 LNHDA and CDR2 SQIVND (reference sequence). With V trimmed by 9 bases and J by 6 bases, 7 bases remained unmatched. CDR3 size: 13 residues. The CDR3, as DNA: TGTGCCAGCACGGGGGGACTAGGCAATGAGCAGTTCTTC. This sequence encodes CASTGGLGNEQFF.

The chain recombines TRBV18 with TRBJ2-4; D remains unclear. Per the germline V gene, CDR1 is KGHSH and CDR2 is LQKENI. The CDR3 runs to 16 residues. The V gene lost 1 base and the J gene lost 2 bases, with 12 bases spanning the gap. The CDR3 sequence: CASSPQGVVPKNIQYF. In DNA form, the CDR3 reads TGTGCCAGCTCACCACAGGGCGTTGTACCCAAAAACATTCAGTACTTC.

A remark on this clonotype: A much bigger clone sits one base away, suggesting this may be a read error. J is TRBJ2-7 and V is TRBV2, with D maybe TRBD2 (5 bases). The CDR3 contains 15 residues. From germline, CDR1 is SNHLY and CDR2 FYNNEI. The CDR3 reads CVSSGDTLFYYEQYF. The CDR3 nucleotides are TGTGTCAGCAGCGGAGACACCTTATTCTACTACGAGCAGTACTTC.

In its sample, this clonotype was seen many times. This chain connects TRBV7-8 to TRBJ2-3, with a tentative D call TRBD2 (6 bases). CDR1 and CDR2 from the germline V gene are SGHVS and FQNEAQ. The CDR3 has 17 amino acids. The V gene lost 3 bases and the J gene lost 3 bases, with 19 bases spanning the gap. The CDR3 DNA reads as TGTGCCAGCAGCTTTACTAGGGGTGGAGGGCATACAGATACGCAGTATTTT. It specifies CASSFTRGGGHTDTQYF.